This TCR beta chain emerged from a study of T cell changes during pregnancy in multiple sclerosis. The CDR3 covers 15 residues. The V and J ends lost 4 bases and 5 bases respectively, with 15 bases between them. Germline V gives CDR1 SGHRS, CDR2 YFSETQ. Here immunoSEQ multiplex PCR was the method, and the copy in TCRdb shows in-frame clones only, minus some. The sample lists more than 45,000 clones; approximately 91% were seen once. The source material was CD4+ T cells from peripheral blood mononuclear cells, sampled in the second trimester of pregnancy. This clonotype was obtained from a female donor with multiple sclerosis, enrolled in a pregnancy study. The chain carries TRBV5-1 and TRBJ2-2; D might be TRBD2 (7 bases). The CDR3 region is CASSEGGGKTGELFF. CDR3 nucleotides: TGCGCCAGCAGCGAAGGGGGGGGAAAAACCGGGGAGCTGTTTTTT.